The 22 T cell receptor beta chains given below trace back to one sample, sequenced in a study of blood T cell repertoires in COVID-19. Here immunoSEQ multiplex PCR was the method, and the copy in TCRdb shows in-frame clones only, minus some. This sample carries fewer than 200,000 clones, approximately 86% of them seen once, and the ten largest clones take 2.7%. Specimen: peripheral blood. All receptors come from a man between 40 and 49 years old with active or convalescent COVID-19.

This clone was seen a handful of times. The chain links TRBV19 to TRBJ2-3, with D perhaps TRBD1 (5 bases). Trimming removed 5 bases from V and 2 bases from J, with 11 bases in between. Germline V lookup: CDR1 LNHDA, CDR2 SQIVND (reference sequence). The CDR3 extends over 14 amino acids. The CDR3 reads CASSGAGVTDTQYF. CDR3 bases: TGTGCCAGTAGTGGGGCAGGAGTCACAGATACGCAGTATTTT.

The V call is TRBV7-6, the J call TRBJ1-5; no firm D call. V lost 2 bases to trimming and J lost 1 base, with 9 bases between them. Germline V CDR1 and CDR2: SGHVS, FNYEAQ. The CDR3 loop spans 15 amino acids. CDR3 sequence (DNA): TGTGCCAGCAGCTTAAACTACGGGAGCAATCAGCCCCAGCATTTT. It yields the protein CASSLNYGSNQPQHF.

The chain employs TRBV9 and TRBJ1-1; D is unclear. Between the trimmed V and J ends, which lost 0 bases and 0 bases, there was a span of 6 bases. Germline V gene data show CDR1 as SGDLS and CDR2 as YYNGEE. CDR3 length: 14 amino acids. The CDR3 DNA follows: TGTGCCAGCAGCGTAGGCGGGATGAACACTGAAGCTTTCTTT. Protein product: CASSVGGMNTEAFF.

The chain uses TRBV30 and TRBJ1-6, with TRBD1 as a possible D gene (6 bases). Trimming pared 0 bases from V and 6 bases from J, leaving 12 bases between. The CDR3 has 15 amino acids. The germline V gene has CDR1 GTSNPN and CDR2 SVGIG (reference sequence). As DNA, the CDR3 is TGTGCCTGGAGTGTACGTGGCAGGGGTAATTCACCCCTCCACTTT. Residues: CAWSVRGRGNSPLHF.

This rearrangement joins TRBV5-1 to TRBJ2-7; 10 nucleotides agree with TRBD1. CDR3 size: 14 residues. Per germline, CDR1 SGHRS and CDR2 YFSETQ. After removal of 4 bases from V and 2 bases from J, the junction contained 3 bases not matched to a gene. In DNA, the CDR3 is TGCGCCAGCAGCGAGGGACAGGGGCCCTACGAGCAGTACTTC. Its translation is CASSEGQGPYEQYF. Filled out from reference TRBV5-1 and TRBJ2-7, the complete variable domain reads KAGVTQTPRYLIKTRGQQVTLSCSPISGHRSVSWYQQTPGQGLQFLFEYFSETQRNKGNFPGRFSGRQFSNSRSEMNVSTLELGDSALYLCASSEGQGPYEQYFGPGTRLTVT.

V gene TRBV5-1 combines with J gene TRBJ2-3; the match to TRBD2 covers 13 bases. The V and J ends lost 0 bases and 6 bases, in that order; junction bases with no gene match: 4. Germline assignment: CDR1 SGHRS and CDR2 YFSETQ. CDR3 size: 16 residues. CDR3 bases: TGCGCCAGCAGCTTGGAGGGGACTAGCGGGGTCGATACGCAGTATTTT. The encoded protein is CASSLEGTSGVDTQYF.

The chain recombines TRBV10-3 with TRBJ2-1; D possibly corresponds to TRBD1 (7 bases). Trimming removed 2 bases from V and 4 bases from J, with 12 bases in between. This CDR3 has 15 amino acids. Germline values: CDR1 ENHRY, CDR2 SYGVKD. CDR3 region: CAISEQGGPYNEQFF. CDR3 coding DNA: TGTGCCATCAGTGAGCAGGGGGGACCTTACAATGAGCAGTTCTTC.

The chain links TRBV24-1 to TRBJ1-6; D gene uncertain. The CDR3 contains 12 residues. Trimming stripped 0 bases from V and 14 bases from J, with 7 bases between. CDR1 and CDR2 (germline): KGHDR, SFDVKD. Here the CDR3 DNA reads TGTGCCACCAGTGATTTGAGAGGGACCCTCCACTTT. Amino acids: CATSDLRGTLHF.

The chain recombines TRBV5-1 with TRBJ2-7; 9 nucleotides agree with TRBD2. The CDR3 runs to 15 residues. The germline V gene has CDR1 SGHRS and CDR2 YFSETQ. Trimming at V came to 5 bases and at J to 0 bases, leaving 6 bases not matched to a gene. The CDR3 sequence is CASRSGLALSYEQYF. The CDR3, as DNA: TGCGCCAGCAGATCGGGACTAGCCCTCTCCTACGAGCAGTACTTC.

The chain recombines TRBV7-4 with TRBJ1-2; D not resolved. Per germline, CDR1 SGHVT and CDR2 SQSDAQ. The CDR3 is 14 residues long. Trimming pared 7 bases from V and 0 bases from J, leaving 12 bases between. The CDR3 loop is CASITDTPNYGYTF. The CDR3 DNA reads as TGTGCCAGCATCACTGACACCCCTAACTATGGCTACACCTTC.

The rearrangement uses TRBV11-2 and TRBJ2-3; D not certain. The V and J ends lost 3 bases and 1 base respectively, with 11 bases between them. Germline CDR1 SGHAT, CDR2 FQNNGV. This CDR3 is 15 amino acids long. As DNA, the CDR3 is TGTGCCAGCAGCTTTAACAGCTATGGCACAGATACGCAGTATTTT. This codes for CASSFNSYGTDTQYF.

V usage is TRBV5-5 and J usage is TRBJ1-3; perhaps TRBD1 as D (6 bases). V lost 5 bases, J lost 0 bases, and 9 bases lay in between. The CDR3 covers 14 residues. Germline assignment: CDR1 SGHKS and CDR2 YYEKEE (reference sequence). The DNA for the CDR3 is TGTGCCAGCAGGGGGGACAACTCTGGAAACACCATATATTTT. This gives the protein CASRGDNSGNTIYF.

With regard to this clone: Other DNA sequences of this sample code for an identical CDR3. V is TRBV6-5 and J is TRBJ2-5; TRBD2 matches 9 bases. Losses at the gene ends were 6 bases for V and 5 bases for J; bases not matched to a gene: 1. Germline assignment: CDR1 MNHEY and CDR2 SVGAGI. The CDR3 is made up of 12 amino acids. CDR3 sequence: CASRSGGETQYF. The CDR3 DNA follows: TGTGCCAGCAGAAGCGGGGGGGAGACCCAGTACTTC.

V gene TRBV5-8 combines with J gene TRBJ2-3; 8 bases fit TRBD1. CDR3 length equals 14 residues. V lost 3 bases to trimming and J lost 6 bases; unmatched junction nucleotides: 6. CDR1 is SGHTS and CDR2 is YDEGEE in the germline V gene. DNA of the CDR3: TGTGCCAGCAGCTATGGGACAGGAGGGGATACGCAGTATTTT. As protein: CASSYGTGGDTQYF.

This sequence joins TRBV15 and TRBJ1-3; 7 nucleotides align to TRBD1. The CDR3 consists of 16 residues. Losses at the gene ends were 0 bases for V and 0 bases for J; bases not matched to a gene: 2. Germline V gene lookup returns CDR1 LNHNV and CDR2 YYDKDF (reference sequence). The CDR3 coding sequence is TGTGCCACCAGCAGAGATCACAGGGGCTCTGGAAACACCATATATTTT. This translates into CATSRDHRGSGNTIYF.

This chain connects TRBV10-2 to TRBJ1-1; 8 bases match TRBD1. With 11 bases clipped from V and 5 bases from J, the junction kept 10 bases outside the gene matches. Germline lookup yields CDR1 WSHSY and CDR2 SAAADI. The CDR3 has 13 residues. The CDR3 bases are TGCGCCGGACAGGGTGGGGAGATTACTGAAGCTTTCTTT. The encoded protein is CAGQGGEITEAFF.

V and J are TRBV30 and TRBJ1-5, with D unclear. The CDR3 contains 13 residues. The germline V gene encodes CDR1 GTSNPN and CDR2 SVGIG (reference sequence). Trimming pared 3 bases from V and 2 bases from J, leaving 8 bases between. For the CDR3, the DNA is TGTGCCTGGAGCCCCCAGGGCAATCAGCCCCAGCATTTT. Its translation: CAWSPQGNQPQHF.

In this sample, this clone turned up once. The rearrangement uses TRBV28 and TRBJ2-7; TRBD1 matches at 7 bases. CDR3 length: 12 residues. Germline V gene data show CDR1 as MDHEN and CDR2 as SYDVKM. V shed 6 bases, J shed 10 bases, and the junction held 9 bases outside the gene matches. CDR3 residues: CASSPLGTVQYF. The CDR3, as DNA: TGTGCCAGCAGCCCACTCGGGACAGTCCAGTACTTC.

This chain joins TRBV6-5 and TRBJ2-7, with D perhaps matching TRBD1 (6 bases). V was clipped by 2 bases and J by 8 bases, with 13 bases between them. Germline V CDR1 and CDR2: MNHEY, SVGAGI. The CDR3 covers 13 residues. CDR3 bases: TGTGCCAGCAGTTACCAGGCAGGGGAACAGCAGTACTTC. It yields the protein CASSYQAGEQQYF.

The rearrangement links TRBV2 to TRBJ2-3, with TRBD2 matching 13 bases. This CDR3 is 17 amino acids long. With V trimmed by 7 bases and J by 0 bases, 7 bases remained unmatched. Per germline, CDR1 SNHLY and CDR2 FYNNEI. For the CDR3, the DNA is TGTGCCAGCAATGGACTAGCGGGGGCCTCTAGCACAGATACGCAGTATTTT. It codes for CASNGLAGASSTDTQYF. The full variable domain, in which reference TRBV2 and TRBJ2-3 provide the parts outside the CDR3, is EPEVTQTPSHQVTQMGQEVILRCVPISNHLYFYWYRQILGQKVEFLVSFYNNEISEKSEIFDDQFSVERPDGSNFTLKIRSTKLEDSAMYFCASNGLAGASSTDTQYFGPGTRLTVL.

This chain connects TRBV2 to TRBJ2-7; 9 positions agree with TRBD1. This CDR3 comprises 14 residues. Trimming took 4 bases from V and 4 from J; bases not matched to a gene: 5. Looked up from germline, CDR1 is SNHLY and CDR2 is FYNNEI. The CDR3 here is CASSATGGRYEQYF. The CDR3 nucleotides are TGTGCCAGCAGTGCGACAGGGGGGAGGTACGAGCAGTACTTC.

The V call is TRBV30, the J call TRBJ2-2, with a weak D call TRBD2 (5 bases). CDR1 GTSNPN and CDR2 SVGIG come from the germline V gene (reference sequence). This CDR3 is built from 15 residues. V shed 4 bases and J shed 5 bases, with 17 bases lying between them. The CDR3 reads CAWTISGLQTGELFF. CDR3 nucleotide sequence: TGTGCCTGGACCATCTCCGGACTCCAAACCGGGGAGCTGTTTTTT.